These 18 T cell receptor beta chains came from one sample sequenced in a study of PD-1 blockade in classical Hodgkin lymphoma. Time point indicated: cycle 4 day 1 (C4D1), after around six weeks of nivolumab. Each and every patient relapsed after autologous stem cell transplantation, and patients got differing brentuximab vedotin exposure. Sequencing used immunoSEQ multiplex PCR; TCRdb keeps in-frame clones, though not all of them. The top ten hold roughly a fifth of the sample, which has 20,000 to 25,000 clones, roughly 70% seen once. The sample was peripheral blood mononuclear cells (PBMCs), taken before the fourth cycle of nivolumab. The receptors were sampled from a human donor with classical Hodgkin lymphoma.

The chain has TRBV5-1 and TRBJ1-1, with TRBD1 as a possible D gene (5 bases). This CDR3 has 12 amino acids. V dropped 2 bases and J dropped 11 bases, with 13 bases sitting between them. The V gene's germline CDR1 is SGHRS and CDR2 YFSETQ. The CDR3, as DNA: TGCGCCAGCAGCTTTACAGGACAAGAGGCTTTCTTT. It specifies CASSFTGQEAFF.

The V call is TRBV11-2, the J call TRBJ1-4; 10 bases are shared with TRBD1. This CDR3 spans 15 amino acids. After removal of 5 bases from V and 6 bases from J, the junction contained 6 bases not matched to a gene. CDR1 and CDR2 (germline): SGHAT, FQNNGV. CDR3 DNA: TGTGCCAGCAGCCCTCGGACAGGGGGATATGAAAAACTGTTTTTT. Its translation is CASSPRTGGYEKLFF.

The chain is built from TRBV5-1 and TRBJ1-3; tentatively, D is TRBD1 (6 bases). V lost 2 bases and J 8 bases, leaving 23 bases between the germline ends. CDR3 length: 17 amino acids. In germline, CDR1 is SGHRS, CDR2 YFSETQ. This CDR3 reads CASSLNSGTPGVYTIYF. The CDR3 DNA reads TGCGCCAGCAGCTTAAATTCCGGGACACCCGGCGTTTACACCATATATTTT. The full variable domain, rest sourced from reference TRBV5-1 and TRBJ1-3, is KAGVTQTPRYLIKTRGQQVTLSCSPISGHRSVSWYQQTPGQGLQFLFEYFSETQRNKGNFPGRFSGRQFSNSRSEMNVSTLELGDSALYLCASSLNSGTPGVYTIYFGEGSWLTVV.

This clone was seen a few times. The CDR3 nucleotides are TGTGCCAGCAGCTTAAGACAGTCCTACGAGCAGTACTTC. It specifies CASSLRQSYEQYF. V and J are TRBV5-5 and TRBJ2-7; maybe TRBD1 (5 bases). Germline CDR1 is SGHKS and CDR2 is YYEKEE (reference sequence). Trimming removed 2 bases from V and 1 base from J, with 7 bases in between. The CDR3 is 13 residues long.

V usage is TRBV4-2 and J usage is TRBJ2-2; D perhaps matches TRBD1 (6 bases). The ends were cut back, 0 bases at V and 2 bases at J, with 13 bases in the middle. Germline V gene lookup returns CDR1 LGHNA and CDR2 YNFKEQ. The CDR3 totals 17 residues. DNA for the CDR3: TGTGCCAGCAGCCAAGACGCGACAGGAAGAAACACCGGGGAGCTGTTTTTT. It translates to CASSQDATGRNTGELFF.

The sample holds a few counts of this clone. This chain connects TRBV28 to TRBJ1-3, with D possibly TRBD1 on 5 matching bases. The CDR3 length is 14 residues. CDR1 and CDR2 (germline): MDHEN, SYDVKM. Trimming removed 3 bases from V and 7 bases from J, with 13 bases in between. The CDR3, as DNA: TGTGCCAGCAGTTTGGAGGCAGGGTGGAACACCATATATTTT. It is translated as CASSLEAGWNTIYF.

CDR3 sequence (DNA): TGCGCCAGCAGCCAAGATAATATCTTCGGTTCGAACACCGGGGAGCTGTTTTTT. Its translation: CASSQDNIFGSNTGELFF. The genes are TRBV4-3 and TRBJ2-2, with D unclear. The CDR3 sequence is 18 residues long. Germline CDR1 reads LGHNA; CDR2 reads YSLEER. Trimming shortened V by 0 bases and J by 0 bases, and 14 bases separated the two germline ends.

The rearrangement uses TRBV7-3 and TRBJ2-2; D remains ambiguous. This CDR3 contains 15 residues. CDR1 SGHTA and CDR2 FQGTGA come from the germline V gene. With 5 bases removed from V and 0 bases from J, the gap between germline ends came to 10 bases. As DNA, the CDR3 is TGTGCCAGCAGCCCCGGACCATCGAACACCGGGGAGCTGTTTTTT. The encoded protein is CASSPGPSNTGELFF.

V gene TRBV6-1 combines with J gene TRBJ1-3, with D maybe TRBD1 (5 bases). With 0 bases removed from V and 4 bases from J, the gap between germline ends came to 13 bases. The CDR3 spans 16 residues. From germline, CDR1 is MNHNS and CDR2 SASEGT. CDR3 sequence reads: CASSEALAGWGNTIYF. The CDR3 nucleotides are TGTGCCAGCAGTGAAGCGCTGGCAGGGTGGGGAAACACCATATATTTT.

V and J are TRBV5-1 and TRBJ2-1, with D perhaps given as TRBD1 or TRBD2 (5 bases each). This CDR3 is 15 amino acids long. Trimming removed 4 bases from V and 7 bases from J, with 18 bases in between. Germline V gene sequence: CDR1 SGHRS, CDR2 YFSETQ. The CDR3 loop reads CASSIQGVLGNEQFF. The DNA for the CDR3 is TGCGCCAGCAGCATCCAGGGAGTCCTTGGGAATGAGCAGTTCTTC.

The V call is TRBV6-5, the J call TRBJ1-5, with 7 bases identical to TRBD1. Losses at the gene ends were 5 bases for V and 7 bases for J; bases not matched to a gene: 5. Per the germline V gene, CDR1 is MNHEY and CDR2 is SVGAGI. There are 13 residues in the CDR3. The chain's CDR3 is CASSRAGGQPQHF. CDR3 DNA: TGTGCCAGCAGTCGTGCAGGGGGGCAGCCCCAGCATTTT.

This chain links TRBV6-1 with TRBJ2-6, with D unresolved. In germline, CDR1 is MNHNS, CDR2 SASEGT. The germline V and J ends were trimmed by 0 bases and 3 bases, with 9 bases remaining between them. The CDR3 loop spans 16 amino acids. The CDR3, as DNA: TGTGCCAGCAGTGAAGCGCTTGGTCGTGGGGCCAACGTCCTGACTTTC. Protein: CASSEALGRGANVLTF.

The chain recombines TRBV6-1 with TRBJ2-5, with 7 nucleotides matching TRBD1. Per the germline V gene, CDR1 is MNHNS and CDR2 is SASEGT. V shed 6 bases and J 3 bases; nucleotides not matched to a gene: 7. The CDR3 sequence is 14 residues long. The CDR3 DNA reads as TGTGCCAGCAGCGTGGGACAGACTAAAGAGACCCAGTACTTC. Translated, it gives CASSVGQTKETQYF.

The chain uses TRBV6-5 and TRBJ2-4; tentatively, D is TRBD1 or TRBD2 (5 bases each). Between the trimmed V and J ends, which lost 2 bases and 0 bases, there was a span of 11 bases. CDR3 length: 16 amino acids. Germline V CDR1 and CDR2: MNHEY, SVGAGI. The CDR3 here is CASSYRGGLAKNIQYF. CDR3 sequence (DNA): TGTGCCAGCAGTTACCGTGGGGGTCTAGCCAAAAACATTCAGTACTTC.

The chain has TRBV7-9 and TRBJ1-4; the D is unclear. V was pared by 0 bases and J by 7 bases, with 3 bases between. Germline CDR1 is SEHNR and CDR2 is FQNEAQ (reference sequence). The CDR3 extends over 12 amino acids. The CDR3 DNA reads TGTGCCAGCAGCTTAGCGCGTGAAAAACTGTTTTTT. Translation: CASSLAREKLFF.

This clone was recorded a few times. The chain joins TRBV19 to TRBJ1-6; D is undetermined. CDR3 size: 16 residues. Germline CDR1 is LNHDA and CDR2 is SQIVND (reference sequence). V was trimmed by 2 bases and J by 7 bases, leaving 15 bases between them. The CDR3 loop is CASSIPPSGSNSPLHF. CDR3 coding DNA: TGTGCCAGTAGTATACCACCCTCGGGAAGCAATTCACCCCTCCACTTT.

CDR3 sequence (DNA): TGTGCCAGCAGCTACAGGGGGCTTGGGGCCAACGTCCTGACTTTC. It specifies CASSYRGLGANVLTF. The rearrangement joins TRBV11-2 to TRBJ2-6, with 9 bases lining up with TRBD1. Trimming removed 4 bases from V and 3 bases from J; junction bases left unmatched: 1. This CDR3 spans 15 amino acids. CDR1 and CDR2 (germline): SGHAT, FQNNGV.

The J gene is TRBJ1-4, the V gene TRBV5-1, with D hard to call. The germline V gene has CDR1 SGHRS and CDR2 YFSETQ. V was shortened by 0 bases and J by 6 bases, with 9 bases between the two germline ends. The CDR3 is made up of 14 amino acids. The DNA for the CDR3 is TGCGCCAGCAGCTTGGACTCGCCAGATGAAAAACTGTTTTTT. It yields the protein CASSLDSPDEKLFF.